This TCR beta chain was sequenced in a study of CD8 T cells in ankylosing spondylitis. Per germline, CDR1 SNHLY and CDR2 FYNNEI. The CDR3 sequence is 15 residues long. V was clipped by 8 bases and J by 3 bases; unmatched bases: 6. TCRdb recomputed calls from the 5' RACE reads with MiXCR, one row per CDR3 protein. The table lists around 180,000 distinct CDR3 sequences, approximately 18% of them singletons. The sequence came from a male donor aged 5-29 years with ankylosing spondylitis or in good health (not recorded which). What was sequenced was blood, either unsorted or a sorted T cell fraction (not recorded which). V is TRBV2 and J is TRBJ2-2, with 10 bases aligning to TRBD1. The CDR3 DNA follows: TGTGCCAGCTTGAAAGGGACAGGGGACACCGGGGAGCTGTTTTTT. It is translated as CASLKGTGDTGELFF.